This T cell receptor (beta chain) is drawn from a study of blood T cell repertoires in COVID-19. As regards this clone: This specimen includes other DNA sequences encoding the same CDR3.

Sequencing was performed with immunoSEQ multiplex PCR; in TCRdb, only in-frame clones are kept and a portion is missing. The table has under 250,000 clones, more than 75% seen once. The germline V and J ends were trimmed by 6 bases and 1 base, with 6 bases remaining between them. Germline V CDR1 and CDR2: SQVTM, ANQGSEA. This CDR3 has 11 amino acids. V usage is TRBV29-1 and J usage is TRBJ1-1, with TRBD1 as a possible D gene (6 bases). The sequenced material came from peripheral blood. This receptor was identified in a woman in her 70s with active or convalescent COVID-19. In DNA form, the CDR3 reads TGCAGCGTGGACAGGAACACTGAAGCTTTCTTT. It codes for CSVDRNTEAFF.